One and the same sample provided the 32 T cell receptor beta chains below, sequenced in a study of cytotoxic CD8 clonotypes in ibrutinib-treated CLL (dated by TCRdb to the early 2020s). Libraries were constructed by the immunoSEQ multiplex PCR assay. The table comes from immuneACCESS by way of TCRdb, which keeps in-frame sequences with V and J called. Part of the clones is missing from these tables; in studies checked, under half for an unresolved V gene and the rest for unknown reasons. A total of 110,000 or so clones appear in this sample, about 58% of them only once. About 39% of the sample is in the top ten clones. The time point label of this sample denotes: approximately 2 years on ibrutinib. This specimen consisted of PBMCs, obtained after 24 months of ibrutinib treatment. All receptors derive from a human donor with chronic lymphocytic leukemia.

V and J are TRBV2 and TRBJ2-2, with D unresolved. Germline lookup yields CDR1 SNHLY and CDR2 FYNNEI. Trimming left V 3 bases short and J 8 bases short, with 7 bases between. The CDR3 runs 12 residues. In DNA form, the CDR3 reads TGTGCCAGCAGTGACGTAGCTGGGGAGCTGTTTTTT. Encoded protein: CASSDVAGELFF.

The rearrangement links TRBV29-1 to TRBJ2-6; the match to TRBD1 covers 8 bases. CDR1 SQVTM and CDR2 ANQGSEA come from the germline V gene. This CDR3 comprises 18 residues. J gave up 0 bases and V 5 bases, and 12 bases lay outside the gene matches. CDR3 sequence: CSVKPGQGSASGANVLTF. The CDR3 DNA reads TGCAGCGTTAAGCCCGGACAGGGATCAGCCTCTGGGGCCAACGTCCTGACTTTC.

V is TRBV6-1 and J is TRBJ2-7; no definite D call. The CDR3 has 12 residues. Trimming left V 6 bases short and J 2 bases short, with 8 bases between. Germline V gives CDR1 MNHNS, CDR2 SASEGT. CDR3 region: CASRPGPYEQYF. The CDR3 region has the DNA TGTGCCAGCAGGCCAGGCCCCTACGAGCAGTACTTC.

This chain connects TRBV6-1 to TRBJ1-6; D is undetermined. The V and J ends lost 1 base and 0 bases respectively, with 7 bases between them. The CDR3 spans 16 residues. The germline V gene encodes CDR1 MNHNS and CDR2 SASEGT. The CDR3 DNA reads TGTGCCAGCAGTGAAGGGGAAGGCTCCTATAATTCACCCCTCCACTTT. This encodes CASSEGEGSYNSPLHF.

This clone was counted once. The V and J genes are TRBV7-2 and TRBJ2-3; D tentatively reads TRBD1 or TRBD2 (5 bases each). Trimming removed 4 bases from V and 0 bases from J, with 11 bases in between. Germline V gene sequence: CDR1 SGHTA, CDR2 FQGNSA. CDR3 length: 15 residues. The CDR3, as DNA: TGTGCCAGCAGCTCCTCGGGGCGTAGCACAGATACGCAGTATTTT. Encoded protein: CASSSSGRSTDTQYF.

The chain combines TRBV5-5 with TRBJ1-2, with D unresolved. The CDR3 has 14 residues. The germline CDR1 and CDR2 sequences are SGHKS and YYEKEE (reference sequence). V dropped 4 bases and J dropped 4 bases, with 14 bases sitting between them. The CDR3 is CASSLGGKGYGYTF. The CDR3 DNA is TGTGCCAGCAGCCTCGGAGGTAAAGGCTATGGCTACACCTTC.

This chain uses TRBV6-6 with TRBJ2-7, with D perhaps TRBD2 (5 bases). This CDR3 has 14 residues. The germline V gene encodes CDR1 MNHNY and CDR2 SVGAGI (reference sequence). The V end lost 0 bases, the J end lost 0 bases, and 6 bases lay between the germline ends. CDR3 sequence (DNA): TGTGCCAGCAGTTACTCCGGGGACTCCTACGAGCAGTACTTC. Its translation is CASSYSGDSYEQYF.

The rearrangement joins TRBV2 to TRBJ1-6, with a weak D call TRBD1 (5 bases). The CDR3 spans 14 residues. The ends were cut back, 7 bases at V and 4 bases at J, with 11 bases in the middle. CDR1 is SNHLY, CDR2 FYNNEI, per germline. The CDR3 reads CASTGTIYNSPLHF. The CDR3 DNA is TGTGCCAGCACGGGGACGATATATAATTCACCCCTCCACTTT.

This chain links TRBV7-2 with TRBJ1-2; 12 bases are a match to TRBD1. From germline, CDR1 is SGHTA and CDR2 FQGNSA. V trimming: 1 base; J trimming: 8 bases; junction bases outside the gene matches: 5. The CDR3 has 15 amino acids. Written as DNA, the CDR3 is TGTGCCAGCAGCTTAGGGGACAGGGGGCTTGTCGGCTACACCTTC. This encodes CASSLGDRGLVGYTF. The entire variable domain, with the rest obtained from reference TRBV7-2 and TRBJ1-2, is as follows: GAGVSQSPSNKVTEKGKDVELRCDPISGHTALYWYRQSLGQGLEFLIYFQGNSAPDKSGLPSDRFSAERTGGSVSTLTIQRTQQEDSAVYLCASSLGDRGLVGYTFGSGTRLTVV.

The genes are TRBV5-1 and TRBJ2-2; the D gene is possibly TRBD1 (6 bases). Germline assignment: CDR1 SGHRS and CDR2 YFSETQ. V was shortened by 5 bases and J by 2 bases, with 10 bases between the two germline ends. The CDR3 covers 14 residues. The DNA for the CDR3 is TGCGCCAGCAGGGACAGACCTAACACCGGGGAGCTGTTTTTT. It encodes CASRDRPNTGELFF.

The chain recombines TRBV5-1 with TRBJ1-1, with D tentatively TRBD1 (5 bases). This CDR3 is built from 15 residues. Trimming shortened V by 6 bases and J by 4 bases, and 19 bases separated the two germline ends. The germline CDR1 and CDR2 sequences are SGHRS and YFSETQ. The CDR3: CASMAGPSVGTEAFF. CDR3 nucleotides: TGCGCCAGCATGGCAGGGCCGTCTGTGGGCACTGAAGCTTTCTTT.

This rearrangement joins TRBV11-2 to TRBJ2-5; the match to TRBD1 covers 7 bases. V gave up 2 bases and J gave up 4 bases; unmatched junction bases: 4. This CDR3 has 14 residues. In germline, CDR1 is SGHAT, CDR2 FQNNGV. CDR3: CASSLLGGRETQYF. CDR3 nucleotides: TGTGCCAGCAGCTTATTAGGGGGCAGAGAGACCCAGTACTTC.

In its sample, this clone was seen once. V gene TRBV19 combines with J gene TRBJ1-5; the D is unclear. V was shortened by 7 bases and J by 4 bases, with 17 bases between the two germline ends. CDR1 is LNHDA and CDR2 is SQIVND in the germline V gene (reference sequence). The length of the CDR3 is 15 residues. CDR3 loop: CASTPGEVFNQPQHF. In DNA form, the CDR3 reads TGTGCCAGTACCCCCGGGGAGGTTTTTAATCAGCCCCAGCATTTT.

This clone was counted a few times. The V call is TRBV4-1, the J call TRBJ1-2; D call uncertain. The CDR3 consists of 13 residues. V lost 6 bases, J lost 4 bases, and 12 bases lay in between. Germline assignment: CDR1 MGHRA and CDR2 YSYEKL. Here the CDR3 DNA reads TGCGCCAGCAGTCATCCACCTTTCTATGGCTACACCTTC. This gives the protein CASSHPPFYGYTF.

V usage is TRBV7-9 and J usage is TRBJ2-7, with TRBD1 as a possible D gene (5 bases). This CDR3 region has 12 residues. V was cut by 0 bases and J by 6 bases, with 6 bases left in between. CDR1 and CDR2 (germline): SEHNR, FQNEAQ (reference sequence). DNA of the CDR3: TGTGCCAGCAGCTTAGCCCAGGGCGAGCAGTACTTC. This encodes CASSLAQGEQYF.

This clone showed up many times. The chain recombines TRBV29-1 with TRBJ1-1; unclear D gene. V dropped 4 bases and J dropped 0 bases, with 9 bases sitting between them. CDR1 and CDR2 from the germline V gene are SQVTM and ANQGSEA. The CDR3 extends over 13 amino acids. CDR3 nucleotides: TGCAGCGTTGGCTGGGAGATGAACACTGAAGCTTTCTTT. This encodes CSVGWEMNTEAFF.

In its sample, this clone was seen many times. The CDR3 is CASSSGQNYGYTF. Written as DNA, the CDR3 is TGCGCCAGCAGCTCGGGACAGAACTATGGCTACACCTTC. The genes are TRBV5-1 and TRBJ1-2; 7 bases fit TRBD1. The J segment lost 2 bases and the V segment lost 3 bases, leaving 1 base of the junction unmatched. Per germline, CDR1 SGHRS and CDR2 YFSETQ. This CDR3 spans 13 amino acids.

The chain couples TRBV9 to TRBJ2-1, with D maybe TRBD1 (6 bases). The CDR3 has 15 residues. V was shortened by 0 bases and J by 4 bases, with 11 bases between the two germline ends. The germline CDR1 and CDR2 sequences are SGDLS and YYNGEE. CDR3 in amino acids: CASSVAGARYNEQFF. Here the CDR3 DNA reads TGTGCCAGCAGCGTAGCAGGGGCGCGGTACAATGAGCAGTTCTTC.

This clone occurred a few times. The chain links TRBV5-1 to TRBJ1-3; weak D call: TRBD1 (5 bases). Germline V lookup: CDR1 SGHRS, CDR2 YFSETQ. V lost 4 bases and J 0 bases, leaving 8 bases between the germline ends. The CDR3 has 14 residues. The CDR3 reads CASSRGLSGNTIYF. The CDR3, as DNA: TGCGCCAGCAGCCGGGGCCTCTCTGGAAACACCATATATTTT.

Here the CDR3 DNA reads TGTGCCAGCGCCCCCCAGTCGGGACAGGGATTAGAGCAGTACTTC. Translated: CASAPQSGQGLEQYF. This sequence joins TRBV9 and TRBJ2-7; 9 bases align to TRBD1. Unmatched junction bases numbered 15, after V lost 7 bases and J lost 7 bases. Germline assignment: CDR1 SGDLS and CDR2 YYNGEE. The CDR3 runs to 15 residues.

Only a few counts were recorded for this clone. The chain employs TRBV18 and TRBJ1-2; D ambiguous. V was clipped by 8 bases and J by 3 bases, with 16 bases between them. The CDR3 consists of 14 residues. Germline V gene data show CDR1 as KGHSH and CDR2 as LQKENI. The CDR3 loop reads CASRVGGADYGYTF. The CDR3 nucleotides are TGTGCCAGCCGCGTAGGCGGAGCGGACTATGGCTACACCTTC.

The chain has TRBV27 and TRBJ2-7; D remains ambiguous. This CDR3 comprises 15 residues. Germline assignment: CDR1 MNHEY and CDR2 SMNVEV (reference sequence). The V and J ends lost 4 bases and 2 bases respectively, with 15 bases between them. The CDR3 sequence is CASSSAVVTPYEQYF. The CDR3 coding sequence is TGTGCCAGCAGTTCAGCTGTAGTGACTCCCTACGAGCAGTACTTC.

This clone came up a few times. The chain recombines TRBV30 with TRBJ2-2; D uncertain. Germline loops: CDR1 GTSNPN, CDR2 SVGIG (reference sequence). The CDR3 contains 12 residues. V lost 2 bases and J lost 3, with 4 bases in between. The DNA of the CDR3 is TGTGCCTGGAGTACGGACACCGGGGAGCTGTTTTTT. Amino acid sequence: CAWSTDTGELFF.

The chain uses TRBV28 and TRBJ2-7, with 8 bases aligning to TRBD1. V was clipped by 5 bases and J by 3 bases; unmatched bases: 12. CDR3 length: 16 residues. Germline V gene lookup returns CDR1 MDHEN and CDR2 SYDVKM. The CDR3 is CASSPSTTGDNYEQYF. DNA for the CDR3: TGTGCCAGCAGTCCTTCGACGACAGGGGACAACTACGAGCAGTACTTC.

CDR3 DNA sequence: TGCGCCAGCAGCTTGGATGGACAGGGACGCTATGGCTACACCTTC. Amino acid sequence: CASSLDGQGRYGYTF. The rearrangement links TRBV5-1 to TRBJ1-2; 8 positions match TRBD1. The V and J ends lost 0 bases and 4 bases, in that order; junction bases with no gene match: 5. Germline lookup yields CDR1 SGHRS and CDR2 YFSETQ. The CDR3 loop spans 15 amino acids.

This clone has just a few counts. The chain carries TRBV28 and TRBJ2-7; 8 bases agree with TRBD1. The CDR3 is 13 amino acids. The V segment lost 4 bases and the J segment 3 bases; nucleotides outside the gene matches: 2. Germline CDR1 and CDR2: MDHEN and SYDVKM. CDR3 sequence reads: CASSSGTGYEQYF. In DNA, the CDR3 is TGTGCCAGCAGTTCCGGGACAGGCTACGAGCAGTACTTC.

This clone was found a few times. The gene calls are TRBV9 and TRBJ2-3; 9 nucleotides agree with TRBD1. Germline loops: CDR1 SGDLS, CDR2 YYNGEE. The CDR3 has 15 amino acids. Trimming cost V 3 bases and J 4 bases; bases outside gene matches: 6. DNA for the CDR3: TGTGCCAGCAGCGAAACGGGACAGGGAGCAGATACGCAGTATTTT. Translating gives CASSETGQGADTQYF.

This chain connects TRBV7-2 to TRBJ2-1, with TRBD2 identical over 7 bases. The CDR3 is 14 amino acids. V shed 2 bases, J shed 7 bases, and the junction held 5 bases outside the gene matches. Germline CDR1 is SGHTA and CDR2 is FQGNSA. Written as DNA, the CDR3 is TGTGCCAGCAGCTTAAGGCGACTAGCAAATGAGCAGTTCTTC. Translation: CASSLRRLANEQFF.

J is TRBJ1-2 and V is TRBV6-1; tentatively, D is TRBD1 (6 bases). This CDR3 region has 11 residues. The V gene's germline CDR1 is MNHNS and CDR2 SASEGT. The V and J ends lost 11 bases and 3 bases respectively, with 10 bases between them. In DNA form, the CDR3 reads TGTGCCGCCAGGGGATACTATGGCTACACCTTC. This codes for CAARGYYGYTF.

Only a few counts were recorded for this clone. The V gene is TRBV6-6, the J gene TRBJ2-3; 7 positions agree with TRBD2. The CDR3 has 14 amino acids. Germline values: CDR1 MNHNY, CDR2 SVGAGI (reference sequence). The trim removed 7 bases at V and 0 bases at J, leaving 4 bases unmatched. CDR3 sequence: CASTEAGSTDTQYF. The CDR3 coding sequence is TGTGCCAGCACGGAAGCGGGGAGCACAGATACGCAGTATTTT.

The rearrangement joins TRBV28 to TRBJ2-7, with 7 bases that match TRBD2. The length of the CDR3 is 16 residues. The ends lost 8 bases at V and 2 bases at J; junction bases unmatched: 15. Per germline, CDR1 MDHEN and CDR2 SYDVKM. Written as DNA, the CDR3 is TGTGCCAGCGCAACTCGCCCGGGGGGAAGGCCCTACGAGCAGTACTTC. Its translation: CASATRPGGRPYEQYF.

Only one count was recorded for this clone. The chain recombines TRBV28 with TRBJ2-4, with D possibly being TRBD1 (5 bases). This CDR3 region has 15 residues. Germline CDR1 reads MDHEN; CDR2 reads SYDVKM. V was trimmed by 7 bases and J by 7 bases, leaving 20 bases between them. In nucleotides, the CDR3 is TGTGCCAGCACTCCCTCAGGGTCCATTCCCAACATTCAGTACTTC. The encoded protein is CASTPSGSIPNIQYF. The full variable domain, with the rest looked up from reference TRBV28 and TRBJ2-4, is DVKVTQSSRYLVKRTGEKVFLECVQDMDHENMFWYRQDPGLGLRLIYFSYDVKMKEKGDIPEGYSVSREKKERFSLILESASTNQTSMYLCASTPSGSIPNIQYFGAGTRLSVL.